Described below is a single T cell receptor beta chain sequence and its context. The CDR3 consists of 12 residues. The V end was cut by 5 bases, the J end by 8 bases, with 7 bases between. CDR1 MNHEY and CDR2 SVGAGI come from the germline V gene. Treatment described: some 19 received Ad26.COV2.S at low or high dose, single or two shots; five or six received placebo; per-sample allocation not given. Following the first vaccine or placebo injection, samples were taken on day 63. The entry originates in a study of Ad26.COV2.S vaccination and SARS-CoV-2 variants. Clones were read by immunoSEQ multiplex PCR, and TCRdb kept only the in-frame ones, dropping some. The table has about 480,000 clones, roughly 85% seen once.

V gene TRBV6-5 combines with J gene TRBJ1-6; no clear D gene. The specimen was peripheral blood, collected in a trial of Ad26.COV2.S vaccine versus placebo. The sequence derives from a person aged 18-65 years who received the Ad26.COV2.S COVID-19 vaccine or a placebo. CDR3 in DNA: TGTGCCAGCAGTCGGACGCATTCACCCCTCCACTTT. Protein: CASSRTHSPLHF.